This TCR beta chain was recorded in a study of monozygotic twins with inflammatory bowel disease. TCRdb re-analyzed the 5' RACE reads; it lists each CDR3 protein once, without DNA. The table for this sample gives 350,000 to 500,000 distinct CDR3 sequences. Germline lookup yields CDR1 KGHDR and CDR2 SFDVKD. The CDR3 runs to 16 residues. This clonotype was sampled from a human donor with ulcerative colitis or Crohn's disease, or a healthy co-twin of an affected twin (not recorded which). This chain connects TRBV24-1 to TRBJ2-6; there is no DNA to check the TCRdb D call of TRBD1. Sequenced sample: blood. The CDR3 sequence is CATSGETGAGANVLTF.